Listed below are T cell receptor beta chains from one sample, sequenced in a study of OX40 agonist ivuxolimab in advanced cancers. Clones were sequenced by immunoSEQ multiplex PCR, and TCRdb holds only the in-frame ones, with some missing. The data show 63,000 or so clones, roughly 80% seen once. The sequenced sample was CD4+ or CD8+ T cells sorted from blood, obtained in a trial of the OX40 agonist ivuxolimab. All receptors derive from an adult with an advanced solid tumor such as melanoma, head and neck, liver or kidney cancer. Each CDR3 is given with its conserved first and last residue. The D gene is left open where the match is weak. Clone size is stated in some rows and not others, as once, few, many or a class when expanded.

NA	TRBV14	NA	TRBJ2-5	TGTGCCAGCAGCCAACGGGCAGCCGAGACCCAGTACTTC	CASSQRAAETQYF
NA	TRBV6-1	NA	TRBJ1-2	TGTGCCAGCAGTGAAGGTGGGTCCCTGCGCCAGTTGTATGGCTACACCTTC	CASSEGGSLRQLYGYTF
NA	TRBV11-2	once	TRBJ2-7	TGTGCCAGCAGCTTAAAAGATTACGAGCAGTACTTC	CASSLKDYEQYF
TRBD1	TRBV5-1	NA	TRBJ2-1	TGCGCCAGCAGCCTGCACAGGGGGCGCGAGCAGTTCTTC	CASSLHRGREQFF
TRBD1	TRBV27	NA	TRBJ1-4	TGTGCCAGCAGGGGACAGGGGGCTCTGGGGAGTGAAAAACTGTTTTTT	CASRGQGALGSEKLFF
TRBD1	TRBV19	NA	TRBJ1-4	TGTGCCAGTAGTATAGGGACAGGGACTAATGAAAAACTGTTTTTT	CASSIGTGTNEKLFF
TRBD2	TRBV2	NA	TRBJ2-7	TGTGCCAGCAGTGAAATGGCGGGGGGGCCTCTCGAGCAGTACTTC	CASSEMAGGPLEQYF
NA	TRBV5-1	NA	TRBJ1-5	TGCGCCAGCAGCTTGGTTGCAGGGACCCAGCCCCAGCATTTT	CASSLVAGTQPQHF
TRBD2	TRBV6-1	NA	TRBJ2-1	TGTGCCAGCAGCCTAGCGGGGGGGCATGAGCAGTTCTTC	CASSLAGGHEQFF
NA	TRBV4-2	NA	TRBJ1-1	TGTGCCAGCAGCCAAAGCATCCGGGGTGTGAACACTGAAGCTTTCTTT	CASSQSIRGVNTEAFF
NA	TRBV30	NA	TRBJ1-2	TGTGCCTGGAGTATCCAACAGGGAGGCTACACCTTC	CAWSIQQGGYTF
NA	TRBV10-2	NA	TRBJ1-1	TGCGCCAGCAGTGAGGGCGGGAACACTGAAGCTTTCTTT	CASSEGGNTEAFF
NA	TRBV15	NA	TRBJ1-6	TGTGCCACCAGCAGAGACACCACGAATTCACCCCTCCACTTT	CATSRDTTNSPLHF
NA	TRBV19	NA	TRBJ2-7	TGTGCCAGTAGACAGGGACGGGAGCAGTACTTC	CASRQGREQYF
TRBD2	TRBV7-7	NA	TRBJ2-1	TGTGCCAGCAGCTTATGGGCTAGCGGGGGCCTAAATGAGCAGTTCTTC	CASSLWASGGLNEQFF
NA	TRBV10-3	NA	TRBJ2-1	TGTGCCATCAGTGAGTCGCAGCGGGACAATGAGCAGTTCTTC	CAISESQRDNEQFF
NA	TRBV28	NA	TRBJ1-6	TGTGCCAGCAGTCCAGACAAATCCTATAATTCACCCCTCCACTTT	CASSPDKSYNSPLHF
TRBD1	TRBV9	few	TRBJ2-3	TGTGCCAGCAGTTTTACAGGGGGCGCGACAGATACGCAGTATTTT	CASSFTGGATDTQYF
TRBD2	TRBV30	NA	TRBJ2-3	TGTGCCTGGAGTGGGACTAGCGGGGGAGGCACAGATACGCAGTATTTT	CAWSGTSGGGTDTQYF
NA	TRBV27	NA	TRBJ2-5	TGTGCCAGCAGCTCCTGGACAGAGTTGGTGTTGGGACAAGAGACCCAGTACTTC	CASSSWTELVLGQETQYF
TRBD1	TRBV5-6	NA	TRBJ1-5	TGTGCCAGCAGCTGGGGACAGGGGCTTGATCAGCCCCAGCATTTT	CASSWGQGLDQPQHF
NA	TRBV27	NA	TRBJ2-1	TGTGCCAGCAGTTTAGGGGGGGGCCCCTACAATGAGCAGTTCTTC	CASSLGGGPYNEQFF
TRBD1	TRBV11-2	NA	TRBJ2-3	TGTGCCAGCAGCCCAGGAGACAGGGGGAGGCTTAGCGCAGATACGCAGTATTTT	CASSPGDRGRLSADTQYF
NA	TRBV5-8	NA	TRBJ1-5	TGTGCCAGCAGGGACGACAGGTTGGTTTATAGCAATCAGCCCCAGCATTTT	CASRDDRLVYSNQPQHF
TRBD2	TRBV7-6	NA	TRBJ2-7	TGTGCCAGCACCCGCGCGGCGGGGGGCTCATACGAGCAGTACTTC	CASTRAAGGSYEQYF
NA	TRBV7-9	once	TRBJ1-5	TGTGCCAGCAGCTTTAGTGGGACCGGTTGGAATCAGCCCCAGCATTTT	CASSFSGTGWNQPQHF
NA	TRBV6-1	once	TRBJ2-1	TGTGCCAGCCGAACAGCCAACAATGAGCAGTTCTTC	CASRTANNEQFF
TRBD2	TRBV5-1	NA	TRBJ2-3	TGCGCCAGCAGCACTAGCGGGGGCACAGATACGCAGTATTTT	CASSTSGGTDTQYF
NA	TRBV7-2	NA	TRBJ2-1	TGTGCCAGCAGCTTAGCGGCTAACAATGAGCAGTTCTTC	CASSLAANNEQFF
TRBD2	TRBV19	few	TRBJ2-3	TGTGCCAGTAGTCTAGCGGGGGCTCAGGCAGATACGCAGTATTTT	CASSLAGAQADTQYF
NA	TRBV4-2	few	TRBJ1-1	TGTGCCAGCAGCCAAGTCTCCTCAGGGGAAGCTTTCTTT	CASSQVSSGEAFF